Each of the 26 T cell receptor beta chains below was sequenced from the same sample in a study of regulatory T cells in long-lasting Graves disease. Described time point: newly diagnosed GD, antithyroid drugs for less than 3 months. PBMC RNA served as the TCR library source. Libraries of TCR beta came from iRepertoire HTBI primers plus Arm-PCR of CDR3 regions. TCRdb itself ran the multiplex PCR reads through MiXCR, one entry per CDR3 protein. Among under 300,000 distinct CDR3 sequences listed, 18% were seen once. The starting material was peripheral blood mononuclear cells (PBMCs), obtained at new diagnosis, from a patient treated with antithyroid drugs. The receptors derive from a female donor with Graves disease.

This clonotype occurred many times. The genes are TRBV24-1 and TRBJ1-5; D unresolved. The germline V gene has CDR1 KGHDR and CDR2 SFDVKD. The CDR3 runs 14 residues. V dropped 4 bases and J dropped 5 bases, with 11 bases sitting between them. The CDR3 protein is CATSDPGSHQPQHF. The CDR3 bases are TGTGCCACCAGTGACCCCGGGTCCCATCAGCCCCAGCATTTT.

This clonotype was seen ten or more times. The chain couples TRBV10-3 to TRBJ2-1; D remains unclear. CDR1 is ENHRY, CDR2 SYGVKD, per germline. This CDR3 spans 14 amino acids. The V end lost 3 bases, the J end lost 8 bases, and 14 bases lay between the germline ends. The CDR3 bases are TGTGCCATCAGTGACCCTTTAGCTAGGGATGAGCAGTTCTTC. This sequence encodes CAISDPLARDEQFF.

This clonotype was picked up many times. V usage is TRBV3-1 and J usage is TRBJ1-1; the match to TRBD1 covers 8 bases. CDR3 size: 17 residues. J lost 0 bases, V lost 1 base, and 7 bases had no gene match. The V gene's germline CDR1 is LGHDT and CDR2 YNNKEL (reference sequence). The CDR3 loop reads CASSQGFTGGLNTEAFF. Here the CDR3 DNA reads TGTGCCAGCAGCCAAGGGTTCACAGGGGGATTGAACACTGAAGCTTTCTTT.

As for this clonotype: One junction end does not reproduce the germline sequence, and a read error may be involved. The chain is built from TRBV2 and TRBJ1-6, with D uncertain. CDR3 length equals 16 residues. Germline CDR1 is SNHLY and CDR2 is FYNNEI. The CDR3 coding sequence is TGTGTCAGCAGTGAAGGCGGGAGCTCCTATAATTCACCCCTCCACTTT. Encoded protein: CVSSEGGSSYNSPLHF.

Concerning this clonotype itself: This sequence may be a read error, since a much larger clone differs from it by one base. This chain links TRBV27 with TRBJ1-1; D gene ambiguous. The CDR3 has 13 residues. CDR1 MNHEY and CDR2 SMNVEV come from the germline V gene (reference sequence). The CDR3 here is CTRPGRANTEAFF. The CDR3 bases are TGTACCAGACCCGGGAGGGCGAACACTGAAGCTTTCTTT.

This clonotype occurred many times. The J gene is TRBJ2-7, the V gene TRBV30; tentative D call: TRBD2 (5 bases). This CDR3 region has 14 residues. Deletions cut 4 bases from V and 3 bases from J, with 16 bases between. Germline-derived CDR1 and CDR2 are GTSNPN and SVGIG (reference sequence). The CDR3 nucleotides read TGTGCCTGGACGAGAGGAGCGGAGCGCTACGAGCAGTACTTC. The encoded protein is CAWTRGAERYEQYF.

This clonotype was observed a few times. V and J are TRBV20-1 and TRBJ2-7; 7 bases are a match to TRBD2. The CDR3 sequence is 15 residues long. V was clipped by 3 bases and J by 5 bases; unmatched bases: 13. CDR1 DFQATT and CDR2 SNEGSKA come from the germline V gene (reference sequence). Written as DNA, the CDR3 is TGCAGTGCTAGTGGCCGGGCTAGCGGTAACCACGAGCAGTACTTC. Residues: CSASGRASGNHEQYF.

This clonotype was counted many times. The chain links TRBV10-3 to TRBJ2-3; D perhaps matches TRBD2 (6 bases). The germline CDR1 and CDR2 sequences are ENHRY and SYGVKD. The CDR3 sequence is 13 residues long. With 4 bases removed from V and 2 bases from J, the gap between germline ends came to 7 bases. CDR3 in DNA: TGTGCCATCAGTGGGGACTTCACAGATACGCAGTATTTT. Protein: CAISGDFTDTQYF.

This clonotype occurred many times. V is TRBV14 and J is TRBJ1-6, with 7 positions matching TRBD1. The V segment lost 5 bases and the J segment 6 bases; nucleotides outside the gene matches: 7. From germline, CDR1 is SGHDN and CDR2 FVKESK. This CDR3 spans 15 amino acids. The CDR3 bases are TGTGCCAGCAGCGGAACAGGGGTGGGTAATTCACCCCTCCACTTT. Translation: CASSGTGVGNSPLHF.

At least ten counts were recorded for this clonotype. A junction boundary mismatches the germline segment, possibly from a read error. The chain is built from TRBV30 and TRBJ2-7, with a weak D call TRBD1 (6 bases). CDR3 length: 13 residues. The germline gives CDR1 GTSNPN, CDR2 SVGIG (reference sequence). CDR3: CAWSVGGVYEQYF. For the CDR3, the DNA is TGTGCCTGGAGTGTTGGGGGCGTATACGAGCAATACTTC.

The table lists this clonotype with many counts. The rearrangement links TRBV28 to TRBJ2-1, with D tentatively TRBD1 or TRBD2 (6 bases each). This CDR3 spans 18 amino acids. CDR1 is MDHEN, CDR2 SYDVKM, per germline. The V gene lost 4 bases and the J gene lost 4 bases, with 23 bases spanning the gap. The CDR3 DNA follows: TGTGCCAGCAGTTCACAGGGAGGCGTGGGGCGGGGATACAATGAGCAGTTCTTC. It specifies CASSSQGGVGRGYNEQFF.

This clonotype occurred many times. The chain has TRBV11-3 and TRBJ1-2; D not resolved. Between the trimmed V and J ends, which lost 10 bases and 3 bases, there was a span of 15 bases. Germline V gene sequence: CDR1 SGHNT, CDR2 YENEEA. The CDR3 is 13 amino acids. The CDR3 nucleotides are TGTGCCACCACGCAAAGGCAGGACTATGGCTACACCTTC. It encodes CATTQRQDYGYTF.

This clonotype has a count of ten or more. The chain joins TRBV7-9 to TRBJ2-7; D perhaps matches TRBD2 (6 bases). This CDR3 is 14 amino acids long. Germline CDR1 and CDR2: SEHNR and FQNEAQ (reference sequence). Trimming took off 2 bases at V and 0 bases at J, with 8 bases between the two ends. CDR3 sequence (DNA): TGTGCCAGCAGCTTACGCGGGACCTCCTACGAGCAGTACTTC. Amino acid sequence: CASSLRGTSYEQYF.

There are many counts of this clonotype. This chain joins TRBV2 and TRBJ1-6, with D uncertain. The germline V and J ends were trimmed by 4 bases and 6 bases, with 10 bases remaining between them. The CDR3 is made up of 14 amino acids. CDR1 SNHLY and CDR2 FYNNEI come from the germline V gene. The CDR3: CASSVGVVNSPLHF. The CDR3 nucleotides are TGTGCCAGCAGTGTTGGGGTCGTTAATTCACCCCTCCACTTT.

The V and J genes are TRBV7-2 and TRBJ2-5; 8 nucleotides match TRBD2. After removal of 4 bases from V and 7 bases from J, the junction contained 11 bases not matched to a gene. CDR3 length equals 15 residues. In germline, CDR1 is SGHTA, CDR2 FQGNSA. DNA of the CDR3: TGTGCCAGCAGCTCCTCTCTTGGGCGGGAGGTGACCCAGTACTTC. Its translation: CASSSSLGREVTQYF.

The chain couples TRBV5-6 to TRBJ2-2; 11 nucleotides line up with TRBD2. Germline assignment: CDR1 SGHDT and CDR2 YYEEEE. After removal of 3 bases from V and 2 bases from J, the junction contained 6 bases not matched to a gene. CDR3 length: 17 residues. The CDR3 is CASSWLTSGANTGELFF. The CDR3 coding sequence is TGTGCCAGCAGCTGGCTGACTAGCGGGGCAAACACCGGGGAGCTGTTTTTT.

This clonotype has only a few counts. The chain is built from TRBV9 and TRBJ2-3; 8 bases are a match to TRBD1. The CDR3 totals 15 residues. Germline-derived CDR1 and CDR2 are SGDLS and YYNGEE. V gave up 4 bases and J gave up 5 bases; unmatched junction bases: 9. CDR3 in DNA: TGTGCCAGCAGCCCCCGGACAGGGAGAGGAGATACGCAGTATTTT. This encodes CASSPRTGRGDTQYF.

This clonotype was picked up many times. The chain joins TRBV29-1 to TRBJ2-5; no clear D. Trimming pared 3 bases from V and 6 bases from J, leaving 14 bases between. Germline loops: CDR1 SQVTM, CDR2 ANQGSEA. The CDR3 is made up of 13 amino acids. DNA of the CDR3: TGCAGCGTTGATCGGCCTGGTACAAAGACCCAGTACTTC. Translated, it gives CSVDRPGTKTQYF.

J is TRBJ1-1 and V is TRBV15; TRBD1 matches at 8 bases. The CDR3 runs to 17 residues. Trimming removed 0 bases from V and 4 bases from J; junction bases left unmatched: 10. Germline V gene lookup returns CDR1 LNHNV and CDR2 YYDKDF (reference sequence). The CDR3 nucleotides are TGTGCCACCAGCAGAGATAGGAACAGGGGGGACGGCACTGAAGCTTTCTTT. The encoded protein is CATSRDRNRGDGTEAFF.

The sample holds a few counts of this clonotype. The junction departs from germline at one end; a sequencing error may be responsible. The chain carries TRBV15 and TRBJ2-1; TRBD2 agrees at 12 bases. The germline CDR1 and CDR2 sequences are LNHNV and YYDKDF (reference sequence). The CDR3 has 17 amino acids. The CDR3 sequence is CATNRAGTSGLYNEQFF. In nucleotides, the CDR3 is TGTGCCACCAACAGAGCCGGGACTAGCGGGCTCTACAATGAGCAGTTCTTC.

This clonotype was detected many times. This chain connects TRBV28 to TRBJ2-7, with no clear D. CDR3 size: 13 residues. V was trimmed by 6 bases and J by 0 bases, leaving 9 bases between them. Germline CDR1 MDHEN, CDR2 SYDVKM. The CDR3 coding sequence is TGTGCCAGCAGACGACCGAGCTCCTACGAGCAGTACTTC. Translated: CASRRPSSYEQYF.

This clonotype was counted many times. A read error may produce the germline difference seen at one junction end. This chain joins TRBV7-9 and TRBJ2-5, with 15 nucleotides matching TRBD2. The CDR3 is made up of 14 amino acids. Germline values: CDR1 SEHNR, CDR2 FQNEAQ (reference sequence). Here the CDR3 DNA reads TGTGCCAGCAGCCCCGGACTAGCGGGAGGGCCTCCCGCATTC. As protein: CASSPGLAGGPPAF.

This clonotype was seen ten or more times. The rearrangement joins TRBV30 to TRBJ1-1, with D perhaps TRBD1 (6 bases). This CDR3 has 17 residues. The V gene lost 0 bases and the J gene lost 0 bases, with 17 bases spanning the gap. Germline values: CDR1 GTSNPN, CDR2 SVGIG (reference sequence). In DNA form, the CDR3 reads TGTGCCTGGAGTGTTTCTCGGGACAACTTCATGAACACTGAAGCTTTCTTT. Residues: CAWSVSRDNFMNTEAFF.

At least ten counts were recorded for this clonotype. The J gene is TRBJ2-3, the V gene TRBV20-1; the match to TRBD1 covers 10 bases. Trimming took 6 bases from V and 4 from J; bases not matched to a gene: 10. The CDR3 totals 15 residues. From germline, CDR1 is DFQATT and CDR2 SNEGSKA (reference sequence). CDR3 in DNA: TGCAGTGCGATAGACAGGGGGCAGACGTCAGATACGCAGTATTTT. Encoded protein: CSAIDRGQTSDTQYF.

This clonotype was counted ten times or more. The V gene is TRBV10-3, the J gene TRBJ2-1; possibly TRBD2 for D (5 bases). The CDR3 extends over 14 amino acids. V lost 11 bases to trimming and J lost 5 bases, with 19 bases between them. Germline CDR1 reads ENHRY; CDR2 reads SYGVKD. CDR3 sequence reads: CAVSSGLEHNEQFF. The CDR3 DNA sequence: TGTGCCGTTAGCTCGGGGTTGGAGCACAATGAGCAGTTCTTC.

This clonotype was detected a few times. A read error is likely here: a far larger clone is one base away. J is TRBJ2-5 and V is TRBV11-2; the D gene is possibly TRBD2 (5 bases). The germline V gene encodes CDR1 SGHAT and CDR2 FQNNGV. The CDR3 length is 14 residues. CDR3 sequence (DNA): TGTGCCAACAGCTTAGAGGTAGCGCTGGAGACCCAGTACTTC. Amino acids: CANSLEVALETQYF. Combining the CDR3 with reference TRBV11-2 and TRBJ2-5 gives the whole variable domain EAGVAQSPRYKIIEKRQSVAFWCNPISGHATLYWYQQILGQGPKLLIQFQNNGVVDDSQLPKDRFSAERLKGVDSTLKIQPAKLEDSAVYLCANSLEVALETQYFGPGTRLLVL.